Listed below are T cell receptor beta chains from one sample, sequenced in a study of response to subunit inactivated influenza vaccine. TCRdb re-derived calls from the RT-PCR reads in MiXCR, one entry per CDR3 protein. The sample carries hundreds of thousands of distinct CDR3 sequences, approximately 12% recorded once. This sample comprised PBMCs from blood, obtained on the day of vaccination. The receptors come from a man between 45 and 60 years old who received an inactivated influenza vaccine. CDR3s leave out the opening cysteine and the closing phenylalanine or tryptophan. For some rows the clone size is stated as once, few or many, or as a class when expanded; others skip it.

CDR3aa	v_gene	j_gene	abundance
ASSDQYSEAF	TRBV7-9	TRBJ1-1	many
ASSVEDYYGYT	TRBV9	TRBJ1-2	few
ASRQGGSGNTIY	TRBV2	TRBJ1-3	-
ASSMPGGDEQF	TRBV11-2	TRBJ2-1	-
SARDESRSPQY	TRBV20-1	TRBJ2-5	-
ASIGRTDTQY	TRBV19	TRBJ2-3	-
ASSLSTSGRVGEQF	TRBV7-9	TRBJ2-1	few
ASSGVSGAQY	TRBV18	TRBJ2-3	few
SVWGGQLNTEAF	TRBV29-1	TRBJ1-1	-
ASSLGQEELKQY	TRBV7-2	TRBJ2-7	-
ASSLTGVSSYEQY	TRBV28	TRBJ2-7	few
ASSLATSGGPYADTGELF	TRBV5-1	TRBJ2-2	many
ASSLAPSSYTEQF	TRBV7-9	TRBJ2-1	-
SARDVLAGSTDTQY	TRBV20-1	TRBJ2-3	few
ATRMGGNEQF	TRBV5-1	TRBJ2-1	-
ASNGQGARGAF	TRBV12-3/TRBV12-4	TRBJ1-1	-
ATSDVGPYNEQF	TRBV24-1	TRBJ2-1	few
ASSQDGGTANTGELF	TRBV4-2	TRBJ2-2	many
AISESKRNEQF	TRBV10-3	TRBJ2-1	-
SATGTSDYNEQF	TRBV20-1	TRBJ2-1	few
ASSLTSQGRTKNIQY	TRBV6-1	TRBJ2-4	-
ASSWDWPETQY	TRBV6-2/TRBV6-3	TRBJ2-5	many
ASNGQGFGLEAF	TRBV6-1	TRBJ1-1	-
ASSLVGGDGYT	TRBV7-2	TRBJ1-2	few
ATSDPGHHETGELF	TRBV24-1	TRBJ2-2	many
ASSFFGNQPQH	TRBV12-3/TRBV12-4	TRBJ1-5	few
ASRSRAYEQY	TRBV12-3/TRBV12-4	TRBJ2-7	few
ASSLVAASYEQY	TRBV7-2	TRBJ2-7	few
ASSLRGTGTGDYGYT	TRBV28	TRBJ1-2	-
AISERGRGSNQPQH	TRBV10-3	TRBJ1-5	many
ASSHRIRSSGNTIY	TRBV6-5	TRBJ1-3	few
ASTRTTGGFQETQY	TRBV11-1	TRBJ2-5	few
ANGLAGYSTQY	TRBV12-3/TRBV12-4	TRBJ2-3	few
ATSAPGRGGTEAF	TRBV24-1	TRBJ1-1	-
ASSFTGTSGKNEQF	TRBV12-3/TRBV12-4	TRBJ2-1	-
SGNRDSVYNEQF	TRBV29-1	TRBJ2-1	-
ASSVSTGGTEAF	TRBV9	TRBJ1-1	-
ASSETGGRFNEQF	TRBV12-3/TRBV12-4	TRBJ2-1	-
ASSLGGTRVYEQF	TRBV7-2	TRBJ2-1	few
ASRRVGSPLH	TRBV6-2/TRBV6-3	TRBJ1-6	few
ASSLGGRFDTQY	TRBV7-9	TRBJ2-3	-
SVEAITTGVGEQY	TRBV29-1	TRBJ2-7	few
ASSRRTSGELTDTQY	TRBV4-2	TRBJ2-3	-
ASSELRAGSQNIQY	TRBV2	TRBJ2-4	-
ASILAGGPDEQF	TRBV28	TRBJ2-1	few
ASSYGAASSTDTQY	TRBV6-2/TRBV6-3	TRBJ2-3	few
ASSVLTSGPYNEQF	TRBV11-2	TRBJ2-1	many
SVETLRGPKNIQY	TRBV29-1	TRBJ2-4	many
ASSQDRRLAGSYNEQF	TRBV4-2	TRBJ2-1	-
ASSLSDRGGTGELF	TRBV5-1	TRBJ2-2	-
ASTWGQGRGTEAF	TRBV5-1	TRBJ1-1	-
SARPGLAVQETQY	TRBV20-1	TRBJ2-5	-